The clone carrying this TCR beta chain was counted at least ten times. What it binds is not known. TCRdb fed the RACE reads into MiXCR, producing one record per CDR3 protein. The data hold approximately 89,000 distinct CDR3 sequences, with about 6.6% observed a single time. V lost 9 bases to trimming and J lost 4 bases; unmatched junction nucleotides: 8. The CDR3 contains 13 residues. The germline V gene encodes CDR1 SNHLY and CDR2 FYNNEI. These data originate in a study of human T cells and chemical hapten exposure. About the research overall: Patch testing placed 0.01% DPC on the upper back, with readings at 6 days.

Regarding time point: patch test 2, 6 weeks after DPC sensitization. This sample's treatment: therapeutic diphenylcyclopropenone sensitization with weekly scalp DPC. General study points: TCRs whose frequency exceeded 1 in 1000 remained the same following DPC sensitization. Against controls, expanded TCRs gave rise to significantly more large CDR3 similarity clusters.

The sequence was collected from a woman in her twenties or thirties with alopecia areata. Some clones in this sample may be carry-over from other donors' samples. Sample: whole blood, taken in connection with sensitization to the hapten diphenylcyclopropenone (DPC). The gene calls are TRBV2 and TRBJ1-2; TRBD1 matches 7 bases. CDR3 sequence (DNA): TGTGCCAGTCAAATGGGACAGCTCTATGGCTACACCTTC. Its protein product is CASQMGQLYGYTF.